These T cell receptor beta chains were read from a single sample in a study of T cell responses to AZD1222 COVID-19 vaccine. Method: immunoSEQ multiplex PCR; TCRdb's copy keeps in-frame clones and lacks some. The sample holds 65,000 to 95,000 clones, over 75% seen once. The sequenced sample was peripheral blood, obtained 28 days after the second AZD1222 dose. Every receptor here comes from an adult who received the AZD1222 COVID-19 vaccine. CDR3s include the opening cysteine and the closing phenylalanine or tryptophan. D genes are given only for firm matches. Only some rows state a clone size, as once, few, many or a class for expanded clones.

>-|TRBV3-1/TRBV3-2|-|TRBJ2-3
TGTGCCAGCAGCCAAGATGGTGGACCCCGCACAGATACGCAGTATTTT
CASSQDGGPRTDTQYF
>-|TRBV6-6|TRBD1|TRBJ1-5
TGTGCCAGCAGTTACGAAGGGACAGGGGCACGGTCCCAGCATTTT
CASSYEGTGARSQHF
>-|TRBV5-6|-|TRBJ1-4
TGTGCCAGCAGCCCGTACAGGGTAAGGGGCACTGAAAAACTGTTTTTT
CASSPYRVRGTEKLFF
>once|TRBV5-1|-|TRBJ2-7
TGCGCCAGCAGCTCGGAGGCGGGGTACGAGCAGTACTTC
CASSSEAGYEQYF
>-|TRBV6-6|-|TRBJ2-6
TGTGCCAGCAGTTACGGCGGGGTAGGCGGGGCCAACGTCCTGACTTTC
CASSYGGVGGANVLTF
>-|TRBV27|-|TRBJ1-4
TGTGCCAGCGGCGACAGGTTATATGCAACTAATGAAAAACTGTTTTTT
CASGDRLYATNEKLFF
>-|TRBV7-2|TRBD2|TRBJ2-1
TGTGCCAGCAGCTTAGTCCCAGCGGGGCGGGGGGACCCCAATGAGCAGTTCTTC
CASSLVPAGRGDPNEQFF
>-|TRBV7-8|-|TRBJ2-1
TGTGCCAGCAGCTTACTAGCAGGGGGGCGCGAGCAGTTCTTC
CASSLLAGGREQFF
>-|TRBV3-1/TRBV3-2|-|TRBJ1-6
TGTGCCAGCAGCCTGTATAGCTCCTATAATTCACCCCTCCACTTT
CASSLYSSYNSPLHF
>-|TRBV4-2|-|TRBJ2-2
TGTGCCAGCAGCCAAGATCATCCCAGGGAGCTGTTTTTT
CASSQDHPRELFF
>-|TRBV3-1/TRBV3-2|TRBD2|TRBJ2-1
TGTGCCAGCAGCCAAGTTAATAGCGGGGGGGTTCGTTTCTTC
CASSQVNSGGVRFF
>once|TRBV5-1|-|TRBJ2-6
TGCGCCAGCAGCCGGACGGGGGCGGGGGCCAACGTCCTGACTTTC
CASSRTGAGANVLTF
>-|TRBV25-1|TRBD1|TRBJ1-5
TGTGCCAGCGCCGAGACAGGGGCTGATCAGCCCCAGCATTTT
CASAETGADQPQHF
>-|TRBV7-9|-|TRBJ1-6
TGTGCCAGCAGCTTAGACAGATATTCACCCCTCCACTTT
CASSLDRYSPLHF
>-|TRBV7-9|-|TRBJ2-7
TGTGCCAGCAGCTTAAAGTACGAGCAGTACTTC
CASSLKYEQYF
>once|TRBV18|-|TRBJ1-1
TGTGCCAGCTCACCAACCAGGGACTTGAACACTGAAGCTTTCTTT
CASSPTRDLNTEAFF
>-|TRBV11-3|-|TRBJ2-1
TGTGCCAGCAGCTTAGCGGGGGACTACAATGAGCAGTTCTTC
CASSLAGDYNEQFF
>-|TRBV5-6|-|TRBJ1-1
TGTGCCAGCAGCTTGAACACTGAAGCTTTCTTT
CASSLNTEAFF
>-|TRBV15|-|TRBJ2-1
TGTGCCACCAGCAGAGAAGCTATGGTCTTCAATGAGCAGTTCTTC
CATSREAMVFNEQFF
>-|TRBV2|-|TRBJ1-2
TGTGCCAGCAGCGCAAGTACGAGTGGCTACACCTTC
CASSASTSGYTF
>-|TRBV9|TRBD1|TRBJ1-1
TGTGCCAGCAGTTTGACAGGGTTAATGAACACTGAAGCTTTCTTT
CASSLTGLMNTEAFF
>-|TRBV10-1|TRBD1|TRBJ2-2
TGCGCCAGCAGTGAGGAGGGGGCCGAGTTCTATCCGAACACCGGGGAGCTGTTTTTT
CASSEEGAEFYPNTGELFF
>-|TRBV6-5|-|TRBJ1-5
TGTGCCAGCAGTTATACCGGGGTAGATCAGCCCCAGCATTTT
CASSYTGVDQPQHF
>once|TRBV6-2/TRBV6-3|-|TRBJ2-7
TGTGCCAGCAGTTACCCGGGACGGACCTACGAGCAGTACTTC
CASSYPGRTYEQYF
>-|TRBV25-1|-|TRBJ1-1
TGTGCCAGCAGTGAACGGGGGATCCCCCACTTT
CASSERGIPHF
>-|TRBV6-5|-|TRBJ2-3
TGTGCCAGCAGTTACAGTTTGGCCAACGCAGATACGCAGTATTTT
CASSYSLANADTQYF
>-|TRBV15|-|TRBJ1-5
TGTGCCACCAGCAGGAAATCCGATCAGCCCCAGCATTTT
CATSRKSDQPQHF
>-|TRBV12-3/TRBV12-4|TRBD1|TRBJ1-1
TGTGCCAGCAGCCCCGGGACAGGGGAAGCTTTCTTT
CASSPGTGEAFF
>few|TRBV15|-|TRBJ1-5
TGTGCCACCAGCAGTGAACCCCAGCAGCCCCAGCATTTT
CATSSEPQQPQHF
>-|TRBV28|-|TRBJ1-1
TGTGCCAGCACGGCGGGGGGTACATCGGCTTTCTTT
CASTAGGTSAFF
>-|TRBV6-5|TRBD1|TRBJ2-1
TGTGCCAGCAGACCCGGACAGGCCAACTACAATGAGCAGTTCTTC
CASRPGQANYNEQFF
>-|TRBV6-5|TRBD1|TRBJ1-4
TGTGCCAGCAGTTCGGACAGGGATGGAGAAAAACTGTTTTTT
CASSSDRDGEKLFF
>-|TRBV7-3|-|TRBJ2-1
TGTGCCAGCAACAGGGTCCCTGGGGATGAGCAGTTCTTC
CASNRVPGDEQFF
>-|TRBV7-3|-|TRBJ2-5
TGTGCCAGCAGCTTAATACAGGGTGGGACCCAGTACTTC
CASSLIQGGTQYF
>-|TRBV3-1/TRBV3-2|-|TRBJ2-2
TGTGCCAGCAGCCAGCCATCGGGGGGCGACACCGGGGAGCTGTTTTTT
CASSQPSGGDTGELFF
>-|TRBV5-1|TRBD1|TRBJ2-2
TGCGCCAGCAGCTTGGAGATCGGGGACAGATCAAAACGGGAGCTGTTTTTT
CASSLEIGDRSKRELFF
>-|TRBV3-1/TRBV3-2|-|TRBJ2-5
TGTGCCAGCAGCCAAGATCCGGTTCTAGAGACCCAGTACTTC
CASSQDPVLETQYF
>once|TRBV19|-|TRBJ2-4
TGTGCCAGTAGTATTGCCAGTCAGAACATTCAGTACTTC
CASSIASQNIQYF
>once|TRBV11-2|TRBD1|TRBJ2-5
TGTGCCAGCAGCCGGGACAGGGACCAAGAGACCCAGTACTTC
CASSRDRDQETQYF
>-|TRBV18|-|TRBJ1-4
TGTGCCAGCTCACCCCTACCCGAGGGGGAAAAACTGTTTTTT
CASSPLPEGEKLFF
>-|TRBV27|-|TRBJ2-7
TGTGCCAGCAACACCATGGTACAGGCCTCCTACGAGCAGTACTTC
CASNTMVQASYEQYF
>-|TRBV9|-|TRBJ1-2
TGTGCCAGCAGCGTAGTTCAGGGTGACGGCTACACCTTC
CASSVVQGDGYTF
>-|TRBV7-3|-|TRBJ1-5
TGTGCCAGCAGCTCCGGGGGCCTGACAGGCGGCAATCAGCCCCAGCATTTT
CASSSGGLTGGNQPQHF